The clone carrying this TCR beta chain was recorded at least ten times. This record comes from a study of T cells in Graves' hyperthyroidism and ophthalmopathy. Deletions cut 6 bases from V and 4 bases from J, with 6 bases between. In germline, CDR1 is MDHEN, CDR2 SYDVKM. This CDR3 has 12 amino acids. RNA transcripts yielded amplified TCR beta CDR3 regions. HTBI primers were used for first-round RT-PCR of the TCR CDR3. Each CDR3 protein is one row after TCRdb ran MiXCR on the multiplex PCR reads. The sample lists more than 500,000 distinct CDR3 sequences; around 15% were seen once. The sequence came from a middle-aged woman with Graves' hyperthyroidism. The genes are TRBV28 and TRBJ2-2, with D tentatively TRBD2 (5 bases). Sequences were obtained from blood. The CDR3 region is CASRRVTGELFF. CDR3 sequence (DNA): TGTGCCAGCAGGAGGGTCACCGGGGAGCTGTTTTTT. Full variable domain (rest looked up from reference TRBV28 and TRBJ2-2): DVKVTQSSRYLVKRTGEKVFLECVQDMDHENMFWYRQDPGLGLRLIYFSYDVKMKEKGDIPEGYSVSREKKERFSLILESASTNQTSMYLCASRRVTGELFFGEGSRLTVL.